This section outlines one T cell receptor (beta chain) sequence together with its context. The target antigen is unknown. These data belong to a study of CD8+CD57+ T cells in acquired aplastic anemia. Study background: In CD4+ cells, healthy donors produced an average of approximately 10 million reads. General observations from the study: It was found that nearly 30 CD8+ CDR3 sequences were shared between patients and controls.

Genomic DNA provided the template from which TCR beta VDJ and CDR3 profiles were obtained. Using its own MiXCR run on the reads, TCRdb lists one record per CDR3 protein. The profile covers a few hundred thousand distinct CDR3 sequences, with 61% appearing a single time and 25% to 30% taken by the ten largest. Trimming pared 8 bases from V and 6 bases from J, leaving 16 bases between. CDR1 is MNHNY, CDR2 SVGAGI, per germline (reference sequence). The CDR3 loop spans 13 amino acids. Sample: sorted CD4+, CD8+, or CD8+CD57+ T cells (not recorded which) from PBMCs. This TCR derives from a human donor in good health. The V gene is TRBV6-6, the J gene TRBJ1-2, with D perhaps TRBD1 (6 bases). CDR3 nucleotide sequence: TGTGCCAGCTGGCGGGGAGGGGGAAATGGCTACACCTTC. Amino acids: CASWRGGGNGYTF.